What follows are 29 T cell receptor beta chains derived from one specimen sequenced in a study of T-cell memory formation after mild COVID-19. In TCRdb, the 5' RACE reads were re-called with MiXCR into one record per CDR3 protein. The repertoire includes some 250,000 distinct CDR3 sequences, roughly 17% of them detected once, and roughly 23% sits in the top ten. Specimen: PBMCs or a T cell subset sorted from them (not recorded which). These receptors originate from a man aged 18 to 35 who had mild COVID-19 (a few samples of this study predate the infection). Cell type and time point are not known.

J is TRBJ1-2 and V is TRBV6-1; 9 nucleotides agree with TRBD1. After removal of 9 bases from V and 6 bases from J, the junction contained 11 bases not matched to a gene. CDR1 is MNHNS and CDR2 is SASEGT in the germline V gene. The CDR3 runs 14 residues. CDR3 protein: CASEPGQGGNGYTF. In nucleotides, the CDR3 is TGTGCCAGTGAACCGGGACAGGGAGGAAATGGCTACACCTTC.

The chain links TRBV10-3 to TRBJ2-5, with 7 bases fitting TRBD1. V shed 3 bases and J 4 bases; nucleotides not matched to a gene: 5. The CDR3 runs 14 residues. CDR1 and CDR2 (germline): ENHRY, SYGVKD. CDR3 amino acids: CAISEWSGGETQYF. For the CDR3, the DNA is TGTGCCATCAGTGAATGGTCAGGGGGAGAGACCCAGTACTTC.

This clonotype was detected only a few times. The genes are TRBV7-2 and TRBJ1-4; D gene uncertain. The CDR3 loop spans 12 amino acids. The ends were cut back, 6 bases at V and 5 bases at J, with 7 bases in the middle. Germline V gene data show CDR1 as SGHTA and CDR2 as FQGNSA. CDR3 nucleotide sequence: TGTGCCAGCAGGGGAGCGAATGAAAAACTGTTTTTT. Encoded protein: CASRGANEKLFF.

With respect to this clonotype: An end of the junction does not agree with germline; a read error may underlie this. In DNA, the CDR3 is TGTGCCAGCAGTTCAGAGGACAGGCCGACCAGGTTT. It codes for CASSSEDRPTRF. This rearrangement joins TRBV6-6 to TRBJ1-3; 7 nucleotides match TRBD1. The V gene's germline CDR1 is MNHNY and CDR2 SVGAGI (reference sequence). The CDR3 length is 12 residues.

This clonotype was detected a few times. The V and J genes are TRBV5-1 and TRBJ2-3; 10 bases map to TRBD2. The CDR3 extends over 16 amino acids. Germline loops: CDR1 SGHRS, CDR2 YFSETQ. The J segment lost 4 bases and the V segment lost 0 bases, leaving 5 bases of the junction unmatched. The CDR3 here is CASSLAASGGPDTQYF. CDR3 nucleotide sequence: TGCGCCAGCAGCTTGGCGGCTAGCGGGGGCCCAGATACGCAGTATTTT.

This clonotype was seen a handful of times. This chain uses TRBV18 with TRBJ2-7; D could derive from TRBD1 or TRBD2 (5 bases each). Germline-derived CDR1 and CDR2 are KGHSH and LQKENI. The CDR3 totals 11 residues. The DNA of the CDR3 is TGTGCTTCAGGGACCTCCTACGAGCAGTACGTC. This gives the protein CASGTSYEQYV.

The table lists this clonotype with a few counts. The gene calls are TRBV29-1 and TRBJ2-6; 7 bases align to TRBD1. The germline CDR1 and CDR2 sequences are SQVTM and ANQGSEA. V lost 6 bases to trimming and J lost 0 bases; unmatched junction nucleotides: 8. This CDR3 region has 16 residues. CDR3 nucleotide sequence: TGCAGCGTCCCGACAGGGTCCCACTCTGGGGCCAACGTCCTGACTTTC. It translates to CSVPTGSHSGANVLTF. Full variable domain (missing parts from reference TRBV29-1 and TRBJ2-6): SAVISQKPSRDICQRGTSLTIQCQVDSQVTMMFWYRQQPGQSLTLIATANQGSEATYESGFVIDKFPISRPNLTFSTLTVSNMSPEDSSIYLCSVPTGSHSGANVLTFGAGSRLTVL.

This chain uses TRBV15 with TRBJ2-4; TRBD1 is a possible D gene (5 bases). V was shortened by 0 bases and J by 3 bases, with 15 bases between the two germline ends. The V gene's germline CDR1 is LNHNV and CDR2 YYDKDF (reference sequence). The CDR3 runs to 17 residues. DNA for the CDR3: TGTGCCACCAGCAGAGATGGAAGGGGTTTTGGCAAAAACATTCAGTACTTC. It is translated as CATSRDGRGFGKNIQYF.

The chain joins TRBV7-9 to TRBJ1-2; D is unclear. Trimming took 5 bases from V and 9 from J, leaving 19 bases between them. Looked up from germline, CDR1 is SEHNR and CDR2 is FQNEAQ (reference sequence). The CDR3 has 14 residues. In DNA form, the CDR3 reads TGTGCCAGCAGCCACCTTTCAGACTGGCCCCGCTACACCTTC. It yields the protein CASSHLSDWPRYTF.

This clonotype was seen only a few times. The V gene is TRBV6-5, the J gene TRBJ2-3; tentatively, D is TRBD1 (7 bases). V was cut by 6 bases and J by 4 bases, with 23 bases left in between. The CDR3 is 17 residues long. Germline CDR1 is MNHEY and CDR2 is SVGAGI. The CDR3 sequence is CASRRTAAGQQPDTQYF. DNA of the CDR3: TGTGCCAGCAGACGTACCGCCGCGGGACAGCAACCAGATACGCAGTATTTT.

This sequence joins TRBV18 and TRBJ1-2; a weak D match, TRBD1 (5 bases). The CDR3 sequence is 14 residues long. Trimming pared 3 bases from V and 8 bases from J, leaving 16 bases between. Per the germline V gene, CDR1 is KGHSH and CDR2 is LQKENI. The CDR3 region has the DNA TGTGCCAGCTCACCGGGACTCGACCACGAGGGCTACACCTTC. Protein product: CASSPGLDHEGYTF.

The chain couples TRBV20-1 to TRBJ2-1; D may be TRBD1 (6 bases). Germline V gives CDR1 DFQATT, CDR2 SNEGSKA (reference sequence). The CDR3 consists of 13 residues. Trimming took 1 base from V and 9 from J, leaving 13 bases between them. CDR3 in DNA: TGCAGTGCTAGAGTGGGGGCGTTCGGTGAGCAGTTCTTC. Its protein product is CSARVGAFGEQFF.

The chain has TRBV5-6 and TRBJ2-1, with unresolved D. V lost 0 bases and J 4 bases, leaving 2 bases between the germline ends. The CDR3 runs to 12 residues. Per germline, CDR1 SGHDT and CDR2 YYEEEE. Written as DNA, the CDR3 is TGTGCCAGCAGCTTGGAATACAATGAGCAGTTCTTC. Its protein is CASSLEYNEQFF.

This clonotype was recorded only once. The gene calls are TRBV28 and TRBJ2-3, with TRBD2 as a possible D gene (7 bases). Germline CDR1 and CDR2: MDHEN and SYDVKM. Between the trimmed V and J ends, which lost 5 bases and 3 bases, there was a span of 18 bases. CDR3 length equals 16 residues. The CDR3 loop reads CASSDRRGAGTDTQYF. The CDR3 DNA reads TGTGCCAGCAGTGACCGACGGGGGGCCGGGACAGATACGCAGTATTTT.

This chain uses TRBV20-1 with TRBJ2-1; D not resolved. This CDR3 spans 10 amino acids. Germline lookup yields CDR1 DFQATT and CDR2 SNEGSKA (reference sequence). The V end lost 1 base, the J end lost 10 bases, and 5 bases lay between the germline ends. The CDR3 loop reads CSARVLEQFF. The CDR3 DNA reads as TGCAGTGCTAGAGTCTTGGAGCAGTTCTTC.

This clonotype was detected a few times. This rearrangement joins TRBV20-1 to TRBJ2-4, with D perhaps TRBD1 (6 bases). CDR1 and CDR2 (germline): DFQATT, SNEGSKA (reference sequence). Trimming shortened V by 6 bases and J by 6 bases, and 15 bases separated the two germline ends. CDR3 length equals 13 residues. CDR3 sequence reads: CSAPRDTRNIQYF. CDR3 DNA sequence: TGCAGTGCCCCCCGGGACACCCGAAACATTCAGTACTTC.

The gene calls are TRBV7-8 and TRBJ1-6; TRBD1 matches at 9 bases. Germline trimming cut 4 bases from V and 9 bases from J; bases unmatched to any gene: 7. Germline V gives CDR1 SGHVS, CDR2 FQNEAQ. The CDR3 is 15 residues long. The CDR3 protein is CASSSRGQGCSPLHF. For the CDR3, the DNA is TGTGCCAGCAGCTCGAGGGGACAGGGATGTTCACCCCTCCACTTT. Combining the CDR3 with reference TRBV7-8 and TRBJ1-6 gives the whole variable domain GAGVSQSPRYKVAKRGQDVALRCDPISGHVSLFWYQQALGQGPEFLTYFQNEAQLDKSGLPSDRFFAERPEGSVSTLKIQRTQQEDSAVYLCASSSRGQGCSPLHFGNGTRLTVT.

V gene TRBV6-5 combines with J gene TRBJ1-2; TRBD1 might be the D (5 bases). CDR1 is MNHEY and CDR2 is SVGAGI in the germline V gene. This CDR3 is 13 amino acids long. V was pared by 0 bases and J by 8 bases, with 10 bases between. CDR3 loop: CASSYSGGTGYTF. Here the CDR3 DNA reads TGTGCCAGCAGTTACTCCGGGGGGACGGGCTACACCTTC.

The V gene is TRBV7-2, the J gene TRBJ2-3; D might be TRBD2 (6 bases). Germline lookup yields CDR1 SGHTA and CDR2 FQGNSA. V was trimmed by 5 bases and J by 2 bases, leaving 8 bases between them. The CDR3 consists of 13 residues. CDR3 DNA: TGTGCCAGCAGCGGGGACTTCACAGATACGCAGTATTTT. Its translation: CASSGDFTDTQYF.

This chain links TRBV7-9 with TRBJ1-6; D gene uncertain. V gave up 4 bases and J gave up 6 bases, with 4 bases separating them. The CDR3 extends over 12 amino acids. Per germline, CDR1 SEHNR and CDR2 FQNEAQ (reference sequence). The CDR3 is CASSSINSPLHF. The CDR3 DNA reads as TGTGCCAGCAGCTCCATTAATTCACCCCTCCACTTT.

This clonotype was seen more than once but under ten times. This chain uses TRBV5-1 with TRBJ2-7; tentative D call: TRBD2 (5 bases). Germline V gene data show CDR1 as SGHRS and CDR2 as YFSETQ. The CDR3 is 14 amino acids. Trimming left V 0 bases short and J 3 bases short, with 10 bases between. The CDR3 sequence is CASSLVVANYEQYF. The CDR3 DNA sequence: TGCGCCAGCAGCTTGGTCGTAGCGAACTACGAGCAGTACTTC. The full variable domain, in which reference TRBV5-1 and TRBJ2-7 provide the parts outside the CDR3, is KAGVTQTPRYLIKTRGQQVTLSCSPISGHRSVSWYQQTPGQGLQFLFEYFSETQRNKGNFPGRFSGRQFSNSRSEMNVSTLELGDSALYLCASSLVVANYEQYFGPGTRLTVT.

The chain uses TRBV20-1 and TRBJ1-2; unclear D gene. The V end lost 0 bases, the J end lost 4 bases, and 15 bases lay between the germline ends. The CDR3 consists of 15 residues. Germline-derived CDR1 and CDR2 are DFQATT and SNEGSKA (reference sequence). DNA for the CDR3: TGCAGTGCTAGAGATTTCGCAGGAATTACCTATGGCTACACCTTC. It yields the protein CSARDFAGITYGYTF.

The genes are TRBV5-1 and TRBJ1-1; tentatively, D is TRBD1 (5 bases). The CDR3 has 13 residues. Germline CDR1 SGHRS, CDR2 YFSETQ. Trimming took off 4 bases at V and 6 bases at J, with 13 bases between the two ends. The CDR3 loop reads CASSSRGASEAFF. CDR3 sequence (DNA): TGCGCCAGCAGCAGTAGAGGGGCGTCTGAAGCTTTCTTT.

Comment on this clonotype: This may come from a read error, since a much larger clone is one base off. This chain uses TRBV4-3 with TRBJ2-3; 10 positions match TRBD2. The germline CDR1 and CDR2 sequences are LGHNA and YSLEER. Germline trimming cut 2 bases from V and 4 bases from J; bases unmatched to any gene: 0. The CDR3 spans 14 residues. In DNA, the CDR3 is TGCGCCAGCAGCCAACTAGCGGGGGCAGATACGCAGTATTTT. Translation: CASSQLAGADTQYF.

This chain links TRBV28 with TRBJ2-3; 10 nucleotides align to TRBD2. This CDR3 spans 17 amino acids. Per germline, CDR1 MDHEN and CDR2 SYDVKM. J was trimmed by 4 bases and V by 3 bases; bases with no gene match: 10. The CDR3 loop is CASSFLGSGGSADTQYF. In DNA, the CDR3 is TGTGCCAGCAGTTTTCTGGGTAGCGGGGGGTCCGCAGATACGCAGTATTTT.

CDR3 DNA sequence: TGTGCCAGCAGTTTTGACCCCGGGACTAATTCAAAGTATTTT. The encoded protein is CASSFDPGTNSKYF. The chain recombines TRBV12-3 or TRBV12-4 with TRBJ2-3; 7 bases are a match to TRBD2. The CDR3 consists of 14 residues. Germline trimming cut 3 bases from V and 13 bases from J; bases unmatched to any gene: 13.

This clonotype was detected a few times. This CDR3 reads CASSRTGGYNEQFF. CDR3 sequence (DNA): TGTGCCAGTTCCCGGACAGGGGGCTACAATGAGCAGTTCTTC. This chain joins TRBV2 and TRBJ2-1, with TRBD1 matching 10 bases. After removal of 9 bases from V and 3 bases from J, the junction contained 5 bases not matched to a gene. CDR3 length: 14 amino acids. Germline values: CDR1 SNHLY, CDR2 FYNNEI.

In its sample, this clonotype was seen a few times. The V and J genes are TRBV28 and TRBJ2-3; D unresolved. Germline V gene data show CDR1 as MDHEN and CDR2 as SYDVKM. V dropped 8 bases and J dropped 5 bases, with 11 bases sitting between them. There are 12 residues in the CDR3. The CDR3 nucleotides are TGTGCCAGCCTCAGGTCGGGAGATACGCAGTATTTT. Protein: CASLRSGDTQYF. Full variable domain (missing parts from reference TRBV28 and TRBJ2-3): DVKVTQSSRYLVKRTGEKVFLECVQDMDHENMFWYRQDPGLGLRLIYFSYDVKMKEKGDIPEGYSVSREKKERFSLILESASTNQTSMYLCASLRSGDTQYFGPGTRLTVL.

This clonotype occurred a few times. V gene TRBV5-4 combines with J gene TRBJ1-1; D call uncertain. V lost 0 bases and J lost 3, with 6 bases in between. Germline V CDR1 and CDR2: SGHNT, YYREEE (reference sequence). The CDR3 sequence is 13 residues long. The DNA for the CDR3 is TGTGCCAGCAGCTTGGACGGCTACACTGAAGCTTTCTTT. Its translation is CASSLDGYTEAFF.